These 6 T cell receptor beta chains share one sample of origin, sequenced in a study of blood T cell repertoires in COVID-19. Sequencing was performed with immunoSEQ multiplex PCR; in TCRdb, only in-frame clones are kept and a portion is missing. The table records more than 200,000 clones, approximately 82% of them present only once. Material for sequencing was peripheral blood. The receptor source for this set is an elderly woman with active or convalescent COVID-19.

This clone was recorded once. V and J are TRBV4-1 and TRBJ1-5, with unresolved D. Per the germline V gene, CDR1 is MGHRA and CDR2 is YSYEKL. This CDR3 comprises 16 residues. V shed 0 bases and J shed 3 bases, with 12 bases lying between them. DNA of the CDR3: TGCGCCAGCAGCCAAGAGCTATCCAGGCCCAATCAGCCCCAGCATTTT. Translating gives CASSQELSRPNQPQHF.

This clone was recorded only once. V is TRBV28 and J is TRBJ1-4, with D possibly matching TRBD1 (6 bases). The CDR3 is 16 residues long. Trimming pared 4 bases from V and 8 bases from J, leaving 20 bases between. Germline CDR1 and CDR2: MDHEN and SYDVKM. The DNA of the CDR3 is TGTGCCAGCAGTTCGGGGGGGGCCTCTTGGAGCGAAAAACTGTTTTTT. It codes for CASSSGGASWSEKLFF. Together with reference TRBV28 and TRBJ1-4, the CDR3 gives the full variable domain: DVKVTQSSRYLVKRTGEKVFLECVQDMDHENMFWYRQDPGLGLRLIYFSYDVKMKEKGDIPEGYSVSREKKERFSLILESASTNQTSMYLCASSSGGASWSEKLFFGSGTQLSVL.

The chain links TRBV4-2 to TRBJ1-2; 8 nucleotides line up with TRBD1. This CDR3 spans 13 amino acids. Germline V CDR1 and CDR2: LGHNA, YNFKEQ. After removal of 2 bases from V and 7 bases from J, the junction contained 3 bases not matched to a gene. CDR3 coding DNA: TGTGCCAGCAGCCAACAGGGGGCTGTTGGCTACACCTTC. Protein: CASSQQGAVGYTF.

CDR3 DNA sequence: TGTGCCAGCAGCCGACGACAGGGGATCGGTGGCGGGGAGCTGTTTTTT. As protein: CASSRRQGIGGGELFF. The chain combines TRBV3-1 (or the pseudogene TRBV3-2) with TRBJ2-2; 8 bases map to TRBD1. Germline V CDR1 and CDR2: LGHDT, YNNKEL (reference sequence). The CDR3 is made up of 16 amino acids. J was trimmed by 7 bases and V by 4 bases; bases with no gene match: 11.

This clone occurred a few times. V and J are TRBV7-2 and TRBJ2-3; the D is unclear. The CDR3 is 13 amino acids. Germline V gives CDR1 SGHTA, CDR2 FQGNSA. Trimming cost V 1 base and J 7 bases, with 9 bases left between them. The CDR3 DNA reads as TGTGCCAGCAGCTTAGGGGCAATCTATACGCAGTATTTT. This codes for CASSLGAIYTQYF.

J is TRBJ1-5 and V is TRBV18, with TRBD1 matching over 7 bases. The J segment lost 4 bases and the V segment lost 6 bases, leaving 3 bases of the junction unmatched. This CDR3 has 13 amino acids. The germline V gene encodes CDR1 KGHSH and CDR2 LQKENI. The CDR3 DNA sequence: TGTGCCAGCTCGGACAGGTTAAATCAGCCCCAGCATTTT. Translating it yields CASSDRLNQPQHF.